In its sample, the clone carrying this T cell receptor beta chain was seen many times. Antigen unknown. The TCR beta profiling, which covered VDJ combination and CDR3 sequence, was carried out using genomic DNA as the template. TCRdb reanalysed the reads using MiXCR and keeps one entry per CDR3 protein. This sample has roughly 130,000 distinct CDR3 sequences; roughly 50% occur once, and the top ten carry roughly 2.7%. This record comes from a study of CD8+CD57+ T cells in acquired aplastic anemia. The wider study: Sorted CD4+ and CD8+ cell DNA averaged roughly 3.2 ug. Mean read depth for CD4+ cells from healthy donors was some 11 million. General observations from the study: A set of more than 25 CD8+ CDR3 sequences was shared between patients and controls, and these sequences appeared highly expressed in patients. In CD8+ cells, Simpson's diversity showed no significant difference between patients and controls.

The germline V gene has CDR1 SNHLY and CDR2 FYNNEI. V was clipped by 4 bases and J by 2 bases; unmatched bases: 9. The CDR3 totals 19 residues. The source of this sequence is a human donor in good health, serving as a control. Input material: sorted CD4+, CD8+, or CD8+CD57+ T cells (not recorded which) from PBMCs. The chain is built from TRBV2 and TRBJ2-3; TRBD2 aligns across 16 bases. The CDR3 is CASSGGLAGGQRHTDTQYF. DNA for the CDR3: TGTGCCAGCAGTGGGGGACTAGCGGGGGGGCAGCGCCACACAGATACGCAGTATTTT.